This entry describes one TCR beta chain. This entry is derived from a study of T cells in Graves' hyperthyroidism and ophthalmopathy. From RNA transcripts, TCR beta CDR3 regions were amplified. When the TCR CDR3 underwent first-round RT-PCR, the HTBI primer set was used. TCRdb re-called the multiplex PCR reads with MiXCR, one entry per CDR3 protein. In the table there are around 540,000 distinct CDR3 sequences, about 16% of which are singletons. Germline CDR1 reads GTSNPN; CDR2 reads SVGIG (reference sequence). V lost 0 bases and J lost 6, with 13 bases in between. The CDR3 extends over 14 amino acids. Active moderate-to-severe ophthalmopathy, Clinical Activity Score at least 3, NOSPECS at least 4, under 3 months' duration. Exclusions: uncontrolled infection, other autoimmune disease, pregnancy, lactation. PBMCs were obtained from approximately 10 ml fresh peripheral blood.

The chain is built from TRBV30 and TRBJ2-3; D is perhaps TRBD1 (5 bases). Sequencing used blood. This receptor was taken from a woman younger than 45 with Graves' ophthalmopathy. The CDR3 spells CAWSVRQGRDTQYF. DNA of the CDR3: TGTGCCTGGAGTGTTCGGCAGGGCCGGGATACGCAGTATTTT.